This TCR beta chain originates from a study of glioma-infiltrating T cells after dendritic cell vaccination. Study observations and caveats: TCR clonality showed no direct relationship with survival.

Input was approximately 2.1 ug genomic DNA, or all available if less. Data came from immunoSEQ multiplex PCR; TCRdb stores just in-frame clones and leaves some out. The table lists over 90,000 clones, 80% of them singletons, with under 6.5% in the top ten. As concerns this clone: Its antigen remains unknown.

CDR1 and CDR2 (germline): WSHSY, SAAADI. V gave up 3 bases and J gave up 6 bases, with 9 bases separating them. This CDR3 region has 12 residues. Sample time point: after dendritic cell vaccination, including at tumor progression/relapse. The V gene is TRBV10-2, the J gene TRBJ2-7, with D tentatively TRBD1 (5 bases). The source material was blood, sampled after dendritic cell vaccination. The TCR sequence derives from a human donor with glioblastoma. The CDR3 sequence is CASSERGGEQYF. CDR3 coding DNA: TGCGCCAGCAGTGAAAGGGGCGGCGAGCAGTACTTC.